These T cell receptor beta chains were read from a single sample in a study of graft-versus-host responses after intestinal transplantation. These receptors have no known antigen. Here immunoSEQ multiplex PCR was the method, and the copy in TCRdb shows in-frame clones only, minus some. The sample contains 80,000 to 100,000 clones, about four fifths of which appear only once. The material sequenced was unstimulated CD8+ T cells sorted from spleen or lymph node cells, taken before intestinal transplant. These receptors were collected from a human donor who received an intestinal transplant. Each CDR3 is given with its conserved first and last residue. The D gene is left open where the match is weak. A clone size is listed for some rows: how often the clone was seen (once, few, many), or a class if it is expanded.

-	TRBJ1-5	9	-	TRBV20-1	CSAIRPQHF
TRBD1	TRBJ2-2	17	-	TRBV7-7	CASSSLLQGANTGELFF
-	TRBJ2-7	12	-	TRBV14	CASSQEGDEQYF
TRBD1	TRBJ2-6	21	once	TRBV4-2	CASSQDLPGQVSSSGANVLTF
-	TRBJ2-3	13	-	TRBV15	CATSEGGTDTQYF
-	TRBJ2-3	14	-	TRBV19	CASSTGRGTDTQYF
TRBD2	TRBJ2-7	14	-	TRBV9	CASSASGSQDEQYF
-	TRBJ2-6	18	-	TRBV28	CASSAWWREDSGANVLTF
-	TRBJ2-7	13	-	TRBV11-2	CASSLVRTYEQYF
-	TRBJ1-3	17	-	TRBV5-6	CASSFASGSGSGNTIYF
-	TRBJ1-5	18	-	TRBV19	CASSTPRQVGGFNQPQHF
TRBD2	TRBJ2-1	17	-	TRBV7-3	CASSLGPLGLAGVEQFF
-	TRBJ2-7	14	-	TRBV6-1	CASTEWGAVGEQYF
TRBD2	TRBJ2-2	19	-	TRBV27	CASSLSGIAGGPNTGELFF
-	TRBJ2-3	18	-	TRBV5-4	CASSPPGGRKLATDTQYF
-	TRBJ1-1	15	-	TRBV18	CASSPAIGLNTEAFF
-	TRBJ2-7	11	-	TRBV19	CAIQSGALDVF
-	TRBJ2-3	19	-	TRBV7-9	CASSPPPRGPRRITDTQYF
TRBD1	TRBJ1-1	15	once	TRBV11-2	CASSFGTGVNTEAFF
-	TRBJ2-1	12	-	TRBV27	CASSSYYNEQFF